A selection of T cell receptor beta chains follows, all from one sample in a study of cytomegalovirus exposure and HLA in healthy donors. Profiled with immunoSEQ multiplex PCR; TCRdb holds only in-frame clones, not every one. Found here are about 150,000 clones, approximately 81% of them singletons; the top ten hold 1.3% to 1.5%. The material sequenced was PBMCs. These receptors came from a man between 18 and 35 years old in good health and CMV-seronegative. The CDR3 runs from the conserved cysteine through the conserved F or W.

J gene: TRBJ1-1; V gene: TRBV29-1; CDR3 protein: CSVGAGQMAEAFF
J gene: NA; V gene: TRBV25-1; CDR3 protein: CASSETGLRYEQYF
J gene: TRBJ2-3; V gene: TRBV15; CDR3 protein: CATTTSGTPADTQYF
J gene: TRBJ2-3; V gene: TRBV9; CDR3 protein: CASSVWTSGSTDTQYF
J gene: TRBJ2-2; V gene: TRBV9; CDR3 protein: CASSVTSGVNTGELFF
J gene: TRBJ2-4; V gene: TRBV7-9; CDR3 protein: CASSSGAAKNIQYF
J gene: TRBJ2-5; V gene: TRBV7-2; CDR3 protein: CASSLRLVETQYF
J gene: TRBJ2-7; V gene: TRBV19; CDR3 protein: CASSSGLFPTYEQYF
J gene: TRBJ1-1; V gene: TRBV27; CDR3 protein: CASSLSGMNTEAFF
J gene: TRBJ1-2; V gene: TRBV2; CDR3 protein: CASTAEGIHIGGYTF
J gene: TRBJ1-5; V gene: TRBV21-1; CDR3 protein: CASSKGPWRDQPQHF
J gene: TRBJ2-6; V gene: TRBV21-1; CDR3 protein: CASSPWGGASGANVLTF
J gene: TRBJ2-1; V gene: TRBV6-5; CDR3 protein: CASSPTSGTYNEQFF
J gene: TRBJ2-1; V gene: TRBV27; CDR3 protein: CAYIWEGRTYNEQFF
J gene: TRBJ1-1; V gene: TRBV18; CDR3 protein: CASSPLPGHLEAFF